This T cell receptor beta chain came from a study of blood T cells in healthy people across ages. PCR was performed a second time for about 7 to 12 cycles using a sample-barcoded 5' primer and a J-beta primer mix. A tag from a template-switch adaptor with 12 random nucleotides marked each cDNA molecule. TCRdb called the 5' RACE reads again in MiXCR, with one record for every CDR3 protein. There are some 760,000 distinct CDR3 sequences in the sample; roughly 25% occur only once, and 9% to 9.5% lies in the top ten. This CDR3 has 11 residues. V lost 4 bases to trimming and J lost 4 bases, with 4 bases between them. Germline loops: CDR1 MGHDK, CDR2 SYGVNS. In terms of origin and age, donors were healthy Caucasian individuals from Russia aged 6 to 90. The same sample was also used in a study of T cells of mothers and their children. This second study notes: Overlap ran slightly, non-significantly higher for related than unrelated mother-child pairs.

The clonotype comes from a boy aged 5-17 years in good health. This sequence joins TRBV25-1 and TRBJ2-5; D not certain. The specimen sequenced was blood. Written as DNA, the CDR3 is TGTGCCAGCAGTGGGCCAGAGACCCAGTACTTC. Amino acids: CASSGPETQYF.